This is a list of T cell receptor beta chains from one sample in a study of cytomegalovirus exposure and HLA in healthy donors. TCRdb keeps only in-frame clones here, not all; method: immunoSEQ multiplex PCR. The table includes 180,000 or so clones, 86% detected once. Sequencing input: PBMCs. These receptors originate from a woman aged 30 to 39 in good health and CMV-seronegative. Both conserved end residues are part of each CDR3. The order of the fields is CDR3 protein, CDR3 DNA, clone size, V gene, J gene, D gene. D genes are given only for firm matches. Part of the rows lack a size; the others show once, few, many or a class for expanded clones.

CASTSRVGENTGELFF	TGTGCCAGCACCTCCCGGGTGGGAGAGAACACCGGGGAGCTGTTTTTT	.	TRBV27	TRBJ2-2	.
CSVAWAGSSDEQFF	TGCAGCGTTGCGTGGGCGGGCAGTTCGGATGAGCAGTTCTTC	.	TRBV29-1	TRBJ2-1	.
CSVDQGPFSYNEQFF	TGCAGCGTTGACCAGGGGCCCTTCTCCTACAATGAGCAGTTCTTC	.	TRBV29-1	TRBJ2-1	.
CASSYVGGRKTEAFF	TGTGCCAGCAGTTACGTCGGGGGTCGGAAAACTGAAGCTTTCTTT	.	TRBV6-5	TRBJ1-1	.
CASRRLAGDTGELFF	TGCGCCAGCAGGAGACTAGCGGGGGACACCGGGGAGCTGTTTTTT	.	TRBV5-1	TRBJ2-2	TRBD2
CASSPGAGGYEQYF	TGCGCCAGCAGCCCCGGGGCAGGGGGCTACGAGCAGTACTTC	once	TRBV5-1	TRBJ2-7	TRBD1
CASSPGRVSTDTQYF	TGTGCCAGCAGCCCCGGTCGAGTTAGCACAGATACGCAGTATTTT	.	TRBV11-3	TRBJ2-3	.
CASSSWGDNEQFF	TGTGCCAGTAGTAGCTGGGGGGACAATGAGCAGTTCTTC	.	TRBV19	TRBJ2-1	.
CASKRGETGAREQYF	TGTGCCAGCAAACGAGGGGAGACAGGGGCTCGGGAGCAGTACTTC	few	TRBV6-1	TRBJ2-7	TRBD1
CASSRGQGEEAFF	TGCGCCAGCAGCCGTGGACAGGGTGAGGAAGCTTTCTTT	.	TRBV5-1	TRBJ1-1	TRBD1
CASSSRTGGAETQYF	TGTGCCAGCAGTTCACGGACAGGGGGCGCCGAGACCCAGTACTTC	.	TRBV28	TRBJ2-5	TRBD1
CASSEWGVTYNEQFF	TGTGCCAGCAGCGAATGGGGGGTAACCTACAATGAGCAGTTCTTC	few	TRBV2	TRBJ2-1	.
CASSEVTGVGSYEQYF	TGTGCCAGCAGCGAGGTCACAGGGGTGGGCTCCTACGAGCAGTACTTC	.	TRBV11-1	TRBJ2-7	TRBD1
CASSSRQDSYNEQFF	TGCGCCAGCAGCAGCAGACAGGACTCCTACAATGAGCAGTTCTTC	.	TRBV5-1	TRBJ2-1	.